This T cell receptor (beta chain) derives from a study of CD8 T cells in Susac syndrome. Reverse transcription of about 0.45 to 1 ug RNA used random hexamers. TCRdb fed the immunoSEQ multiplex PCR reads into MiXCR, producing one record per CDR3 protein. Found here are 150,000 or so distinct CDR3 sequences, around 95% of them singletons; the top ten hold 0.13%. This TCR derives from a human donor in good health. The material sequenced was CD4+ T cells from PBMCs.

CDR3 in amino acids: CASSDSTSSYEQYF. CDR3 coding DNA: TGCGCCAGCAGCGACTCCACTAGCTCCTACGAGCAGTACTTC. V is TRBV5-1 and J is TRBJ2-7; perhaps TRBD2 as D (5 bases). The CDR3 has 14 amino acids. The germline CDR1 and CDR2 sequences are SGHRS and YFSETQ. V lost 4 bases to trimming and J lost 0 bases, with 11 bases between them. Drawing the rest from reference TRBV5-1 and TRBJ2-7, the complete variable domain is KAGVTQTPRYLIKTRGQQVTLSCSPISGHRSVSWYQQTPGQGLQFLFEYFSETQRNKGNFPGRFSGRQFSNSRSEMNVSTLELGDSALYLCASSDSTSSYEQYFGPGTRLTVT.